The 4 T cell receptor beta chains below come from one sample, sequenced in a study of T cell responses to AZD1222 COVID-19 vaccine. TCRdb's table, derived via immunoSEQ multiplex PCR, lists solely in-frame clones and lacks some. Of over 150,000 clones in the sample, 90% to 95% are singletons; the top ten hold more than 0.85%. Sequenced here: peripheral blood, sampled 28 days after the second dose of the MenACWY control vaccine. These TCRs come from an adult who received the MenACWY meningococcal vaccine as a control.

In its sample, this clone was seen once. V usage is TRBV5-1 and J usage is TRBJ1-4; 8 nucleotides line up with TRBD1. Losses at the gene ends were 4 bases for V and 5 bases for J; bases not matched to a gene: 4. This CDR3 comprises 14 residues. The germline gives CDR1 SGHRS, CDR2 YFSETQ. This CDR3 is CASSPRDRNEKLFF. The CDR3 DNA reads TGCGCCAGCAGCCCGAGGGACAGGAATGAAAAACTGTTTTTT.

In this sample, this clone turned up a few times. V is TRBV5-1 and J is TRBJ1-2; the D is unclear. CDR3 size: 13 residues. Germline V gene data show CDR1 as SGHRS and CDR2 as YFSETQ. The ends were cut back, 0 bases at V and 0 bases at J, with 3 bases in the middle. The CDR3: CASSLGANYGYTF. The CDR3, as DNA: TGCGCCAGCAGCTTGGGGGCTAACTATGGCTACACCTTC.

The rearrangement uses TRBV11-3 and TRBJ2-3; no clear D. The CDR3 is 15 amino acids. Trimming cost V 1 base and J 0 bases, with 8 bases left between them. The germline V gene has CDR1 SGHNT and CDR2 YENEEA. CDR3 residues: CASSLGGSSTDTQYF. CDR3 nucleotides: TGTGCCAGCAGCTTAGGAGGATCTAGCACAGATACGCAGTATTTT.

This clone was recorded only once. The chain employs TRBV2 and TRBJ1-2, with 7 bases fitting TRBD1. The J segment lost 4 bases and the V segment lost 10 bases, leaving 9 bases of the junction unmatched. From germline, CDR1 is SNHLY and CDR2 FYNNEI. CDR3 length: 13 residues. CDR3 protein: CATKTGPSYGYTF. The CDR3 bases are TGTGCCACCAAGACAGGGCCCAGCTATGGCTACACCTTC. Supplemented by reference TRBV2 and TRBJ1-2, the full variable domain reads EPEVTQTPSHQVTQMGQEVILRCVPISNHLYFYWYRQILGQKVEFLVSFYNNEISEKSEIFDDQFSVERPDGSNFTLKIRSTKLEDSAMYFCATKTGPSYGYTFGSGTRLTVV.